This T cell receptor (beta chain) originates from a study of cytomegalovirus exposure and HLA in healthy donors. J gave up 7 bases and V 4 bases, and 10 bases lay outside the gene matches. CDR1 is SGHRS, CDR2 YFSETQ, per germline. The CDR3 has 15 residues. Amplification used 60 Vbeta primers and 13 Jbeta primers. Assay used: immunoSEQ multiplex PCR; TCRdb lists only in-frame clones, some missing. The repertoire holds over 110,000 clones, with around 75% as singletons. The sample consisted of PBMCs. This rearrangement joins TRBV5-1 to TRBJ2-7, with 11 nucleotides matching TRBD2. The clonotype was recovered from a female donor in good health and CMV-seronegative. The CDR3 region has the DNA TGCGCCAGCAGCCCGCTAGCGGGGGGATCTTCGGAGCAGTACTTC. This codes for CASSPLAGGSSEQYF.